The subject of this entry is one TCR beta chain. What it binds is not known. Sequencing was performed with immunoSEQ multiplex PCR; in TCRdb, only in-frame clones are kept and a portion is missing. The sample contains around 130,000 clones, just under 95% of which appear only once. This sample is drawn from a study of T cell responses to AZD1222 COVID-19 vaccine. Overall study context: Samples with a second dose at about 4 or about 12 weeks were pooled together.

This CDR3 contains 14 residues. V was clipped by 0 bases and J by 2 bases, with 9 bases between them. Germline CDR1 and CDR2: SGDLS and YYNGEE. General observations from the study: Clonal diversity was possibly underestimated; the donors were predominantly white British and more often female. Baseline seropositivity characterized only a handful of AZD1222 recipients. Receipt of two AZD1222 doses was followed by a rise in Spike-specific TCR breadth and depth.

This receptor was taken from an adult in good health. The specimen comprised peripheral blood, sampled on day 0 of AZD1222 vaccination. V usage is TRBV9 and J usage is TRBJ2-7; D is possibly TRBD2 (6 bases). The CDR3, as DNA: TGTGCCAGCAGCGTAGAGGGACTGGCCTACGAGCAGTACTTC. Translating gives CASSVEGLAYEQYF.